The subject of this entry is one T cell receptor (beta chain). Its target is unknown. These data come from a study of shared clonotypes between healthy human individuals. Across the study: In total, the donors were two women and a few men aged 18 to 49. Used for every donor were three CD4 naive, three CD4 memory, two CD8 naive and one CD8 memory plate.

This CDR3 is built from 17 residues. V gave up 6 bases and J gave up 1 base; unmatched junction bases: 12. CDR1 is SGHAT and CDR2 is FQNNGV in the germline V gene. Study-wide results and caveats: Relative to clonotypes present in all four donors, those not shared had lower generation probabilities.

The study separated CD4+ cells into CD45RA+ naive and CD45RA-negative memory subsets. This table comes from immunoSEQ multiplex PCR, and its TCRdb copy is limited to in-frame clones, with some not included. The table has around 200,000 clones, over 80% seen once. The chain combines TRBV11-2 with TRBJ2-7; 10 nucleotides align to TRBD1. The origin of this receptor is a woman aged 30 to 39 in good health. The sequencing input was naive CD4+ T cells sorted from blood. Subset indicated: CD45RA+ positively selected. The CDR3 nucleotides are TGTGCCAGCAGACGGACTGCGGGACAGGGGATTTCCTACGAGCAGTACTTC. Protein: CASRRTAGQGISYEQYF.